The rows below give T cell receptor beta chains drawn from one sample of a study of OX40 agonist ivuxolimab in advanced cancers. Repertoires were generated with immunoSEQ multiplex PCR, while TCRdb's copy carries only in-frame clones and drops some. This sample has 20,000 or so clones, with around 81% found just once. The sample consisted of CD4+ or CD8+ T cells sorted from blood, taken in a trial of the OX40 agonist ivuxolimab. These receptor sequences come from an adult with an advanced solid tumor such as melanoma, head and neck, liver or kidney cancer. CDR3s include the opening cysteine and the closing phenylalanine or tryptophan. The order of the fields is V gene, clone size, D gene, J gene, CDR3 protein, CDR3 DNA. The D gene is left open where the match is weak. Size values are once, few and many counts, or a class for expanded clones, and some rows have none.

TRBV4-1	once	-	TRBJ1-4	CASSQQNEKLFF	TGCGCCAGCAGCCAGCAAAATGAAAAACTGTTTTTT
TRBV28	-	-	TRBJ2-1	CEASALLSGEQFF	TGTGAAGCATCAGCGCTTCTGTCGGGTGAGCAGTTCTTC
TRBV19	-	-	TRBJ1-5	CASSIGTGSNQPQHF	TGTGCCAGTAGTATAGGAACAGGAAGCAATCAGCCCCAGCATTTT
TRBV28	-	-	TRBJ1-4	CASSFFRATNEKLFF	TGTGCCAGCAGTTTTTTCAGGGCAACTAATGAAAAACTGTTTTTT
TRBV13	-	-	TRBJ2-2	CASSLGPGKNTGELFF	TGTGCCAGCAGCTTAGGCCCGGGGAAGAACACCGGGGAGCTGTTTTTT
TRBV6-6	-	-	TRBJ1-3	CASSRDSGNTIYF	TGTGCCAGCAGTCGGGACTCCGGAAACACCATATATTTT
TRBV19	once	-	TRBJ1-5	CASRGRPYSNQPQHF	TGTGCCAGTAGGGGGCGTCCCTATAGCAATCAGCCCCAGCATTTT
TRBV28	-	-	TRBJ2-2	CASSFGAGELFF	-
TRBV15	-	-	TRBJ1-2	CATSREGQIYGYTF	TGTGCCACCAGCAGAGAAGGGCAGATCTATGGCTACACCTTC
TRBV6-5	-	TRBD1	TRBJ1-6	CASIRTGGISPLHF	TGTGCCAGCATAAGGACAGGGGGCATTTCACCCCTCCACTTT
TRBV6-5	-	TRBD1	TRBJ1-2	CASSARQGVGYTF	TGTGCCAGCAGCGCACGACAGGGGGTTGGCTACACCTTC
TRBV4-1	-	-	TRBJ2-7	CASSQESRASYEQYF	TGCGCCAGCAGCCAAGAAAGCAGGGCGTCCTACGAGCAGTACTTC
TRBV11-3	-	-	TRBJ2-7	CASSPLAGSYEQYF	TGTGCCAGCAGCCCCCTGGCAGGCTCCTACGAGCAGTACTTC
TRBV19	-	-	TRBJ2-7	CASSAAGLSYEQYF	TGTGCCAGTAGTGCAGCTGGGCTCTCCTACGAGCAGTACTTC
TRBV4-1	-	TRBD2	TRBJ2-1	CASSPSRAPAGGYNEQFF	TGCGCCAGCAGCCCAAGTAGAGCCCCAGCGGGGGGGTACAATGAGCAGTTCTTC
TRBV5-6	once	-	TRBJ2-7	CASSGAGRDFYEQYF	TGTGCCAGCAGCGGCGCAGGAAGAGACTTCTACGAGCAGTACTTC
TRBV6-6	-	-	TRBJ2-7	CASSKFISHEQYF	TGTGCCAGCAGTAAATTTATTAGCCACGAGCAGTACTTC
TRBV30	-	-	TRBJ1-5	CAWSVQGEDQPQHF	TGTGCCTGGAGTGTACAAGGGGAGGATCAGCCCCAGCATTTT
TRBV6-6	-	-	TRBJ1-2	CASSAGKSYGYTF	TGTGCCAGCAGCGCAGGGAAGAGCTATGGCTACACCTTC
TRBV30	-	TRBD1	TRBJ2-7	CAWSVGGTGIYEQYF	TGTGCCTGGAGTGTTGGTGGGACAGGCATCTACGAGCAGTACTTC
TRBV7-2	-	TRBD2	TRBJ2-1	CASSPGSGGALNEQFF	TGTGCCAGCAGCCCCGGGAGCGGGGGGGCGCTAAATGAGCAGTTCTTC
TRBV29-1	-	TRBD1	TRBJ1-1	CSVAGGAEAFF	TGCAGCGTCGCAGGGGGCGCTGAAGCTTTCTTT
TRBV7-9	-	-	TRBJ2-1	CASSAQGPRVDEQFF	TGTGCCAGCAGCGCACAGGGACCGAGGGTTGATGAGCAGTTCTTC
TRBV7-3	-	-	TRBJ2-5	CASSSGHLGKETQYF	TGTGCCAGCAGCTCGGGTCATCTGGGAAAAGAGACCCAGTACTTC
TRBV9	-	-	TRBJ2-7	CASSVSVLPGREYEQYF	TGTGCCAGCAGCGTATCCGTCCTACCCGGACGGGAATACGAGCAGTACTTC
TRBV13	-	-	TRBJ1-6	CASSPPRTWRSPLHF	TGTGCCAGCAGTCCCCCAAGGACTTGGCGCTCACCCCTCCACTTT
TRBV5-1	-	-	TRBJ2-7	CASSFAQSYEQYF	TGCGCCAGCAGCTTTGCACAGTCCTACGAGCAGTACTTC
TRBV28	-	-	TRBJ1-1	CASSLSSEAFF	TGTGCCAGCAGTTTAAGTAGTGAAGCTTTCTTT
TRBV7-5	-	-	TRBJ2-1	CVRSLSVGAYNEQFF	TGTGTCAGAAGCTTATCGGTAGGAGCCTACAATGAGCAGTTCTTC
TRBV7-9	-	TRBD1	TRBJ1-2	CASSARDRGLNGYTF	TGTGCCAGCAGCGCACGGGACAGGGGTTTGAATGGCTACACCTTC
TRBV5-5	-	TRBD1	TRBJ2-7	CASSFNFRGREQYF	TGTGCCAGCAGCTTTAATTTCAGGGGGCGCGAGCAGTACTTC
TRBV11-3	-	-	TRBJ1-1	CASSLAGTEAFF	TGTGCCAGCAGCTTAGCTGGGACTGAAGCTTTCTTT
TRBV6-5	-	-	TRBJ1-5	CASSYATVSNQPQHF	TGTGCCAGCAGTTACGCGACAGTTAGCAATCAGCCCCAGCATTTT
TRBV10-3	few	-	TRBJ1-1	CAISGGGGTEAFF	TGTGCCATCAGTGGAGGGGGAGGAACTGAAGCTTTCTTT
TRBV28	-	-	TRBJ2-7	CASSLPGESPYEQYF	TGTGCCAGCAGTCTACCGGGAGAGAGCCCCTACGAGCAGTACTTC
TRBV30	once	-	TRBJ2-2	CAWLPLGGRDRGAVF	TGTGCCTGGCTCCCCCTGGGGGGCAGAGACCGGGGAGCTGTTTTT
TRBV2	-	TRBD1	TRBJ2-1	CASSRDRDRGRSEQFF	TGTGCCAGCAGTCGGGATCGGGACAGGGGGCGGTCGGAGCAGTTCTTC
TRBV6-6	once	TRBD1	TRBJ2-7	CASSWGQTYEQYF	TGTGCCAGCAGTTGGGGACAGACCTACGAGCAGTACTTC
TRBV5-4	once	TRBD1	TRBJ1-5	CASSLDGTGNQPQHF	TGTGCCAGCAGCTTGGATGGGACAGGAAATCAGCCCCAGCATTTT
TRBV7-9	-	-	TRBJ2-5	CASSEEAGIGTQYF	TGTGCCAGCAGCGAAGAGGCAGGGATAGGGACCCAGTACTTC
TRBV4-2	few	-	TRBJ2-2	CASSQFTGELFF	TGTGCCAGCAGCCAATTCACCGGGGAGCTGTTTTTT
TRBV4-2	-	-	TRBJ2-7	CASSPNRWAPYEQYF	TGTGCCAGCAGCCCTAACAGGTGGGCCCCCTACGAGCAGTACTTC
TRBV4-1	-	-	TRBJ1-1	CASSLAQTLNTEAFF	TGCGCCAGCAGCCTTGCCCAGACGTTAAACACTGAAGCTTTCTTT
TRBV6-5	-	-	TRBJ1-1	CASSYRVDTEAFF	TGTGCCAGCAGTTATAGGGTTGACACTGAAGCTTTCTTT
TRBV7-6	-	-	TRBJ1-3	CASSWTGNTIYF	TGTGCCAGCAGTTGGACTGGAAACACCATATATTTT
TRBV6-6	-	-	TRBJ2-7	CASSYSRGEQYF	TGTGCCAGCAGTTACTCCAGGGGCGAGCAGTACTTC
TRBV5-1	-	-	TRBJ1-2	CASRPGFRNYGYTF	TGCGCCAGCAGACCAGGGTTCAGAAACTATGGCTACACCTTC
TRBV14	-	-	TRBJ2-7	CASSPGPTYEQYF	TGTGCCAGCAGCCCAGGACCAACGTACGAGCAGTACTTC
TRBV2	-	TRBD1	TRBJ1-4	CAGGTGNEKLFF	TGTGCCGGCGGGACAGGGAACGAAAAACTGTTTTTT
TRBV4-2	once	TRBD1	TRBJ1-6	CASSQEGEDREVGSPLHF	TGTGCCAGCAGCCAAGAAGGGGAGGACAGGGAGGTTGGTTCACCCCTCCACTTT
TRBV6-1	-	-	TRBJ1-1	CASSVNTEAFF	TGTGCCAGCAGTGTGAACACTGAAGCTTTCTTT
TRBV10-3	few	-	TRBJ1-3	CAFRQSGNTIYF	TGTGCCTTCAGACAGAGTGGAAACACCATATATTTT
TRBV27	-	TRBD1	TRBJ2-1	CASSPQGYNEQFF	TGTGCCAGCAGTCCACAGGGGTACAATGAGCAGTTCTTC
TRBV9	-	TRBD1	TRBJ2-7	CASRGTGGEQYF	TGTGCCAGCCGAGGGACAGGGGGCGAGCAGTACTTC
TRBV11-1	-	-	TRBJ2-1	CASIWNDEQFF	TGTGCCAGCATTTGGAACGATGAGCAGTTCTTC
TRBV10-3	-	-	TRBJ2-3	CAISDRFTSSTDTQYF	TGTGCCATCAGTGACCGGTTCACTTCTAGCACAGATACGCAGTATTTT
TRBV6-6	-	-	TRBJ2-5	CASSPDPPAGTQYF	TGTGCCAGCAGTCCTGACCCCCCGGCCGGGACCCAGTACTTC
TRBV10-3	-	-	TRBJ2-5	CAISDYIAETQYF	TGTGCCATCAGTGATTATATTGCTGAGACCCAGTACTTC
TRBV7-3	-	TRBD2	TRBJ2-3	CASSFLGGKADTQYF	TGTGCCAGCAGCTTTCTCGGGGGGAAGGCAGATACGCAGTATTTT
TRBV12-5	-	-	TRBJ2-7	CASADLGQGSHEQYF	TGTGCTAGTGCTGATCTAGGGCAGGGGTCCCACGAGCAGTACTTC